This T cell receptor beta chain was retrieved from a study of cytomegalovirus exposure and HLA in healthy donors. Concerning this clone: Its antigen remains unidentified.

This PCR relied on a set of 60 Vbeta primers and 13 Jbeta primers. Using immunoSEQ multiplex PCR, the repertoire was profiled, and TCRdb retains in-frame clones only, with some absent. The sample lists 150,000 to 200,000 clones, about 76% occurring once. The study, taken as a whole, reports: A later analysis linked a missense DCLRE1C variant to TCR beta V- and J-gene trimming.

The V gene's germline CDR1 is SQVTM and CDR2 ANQGSEA. The CDR3 has 14 residues. V was pared by 6 bases and J by 5 bases, with 6 bases of the junction left unmatched. The chain carries TRBV29-1 and TRBJ2-2; 10 positions match TRBD1. The sequenced sample consisted of PBMCs. This clonotype originated in a female donor in good health and CMV-seronegative. DNA of the CDR3: TGCAGCGTGGAGCCGGGACAGGGGACCGGGGAGCTGTTTTTT. It yields the protein CSVEPGQGTGELFF.